This T cell receptor beta chain was observed in a study of blood T cell repertoires in COVID-19. At the level of the study: Acute and convalescent COVID-19 specimens originated in the United States, Italy and Spain.

In the study's own analysis: Reference gene primer amplification yielded estimated nucleated cell counts. Some clones are missing from TCRdb's copy, which holds only in-frame ones; the method was immunoSEQ multiplex PCR. Clone size and V and J calls were adopted from that table, with D and trimming inferred from the DNA. The sample holds some 260,000 clones, roughly 88% seen once. CDR3 length: 13 residues. The V gene's germline CDR1 is SQVTM and CDR2 ANQGSEA. The ends lost 6 bases at V and 0 bases at J; junction bases unmatched: 0. The Seattle patients, enrolled during active infection, were followed longitudinally.

V and J are TRBV29-1 and TRBJ2-7; 12 bases match TRBD2. This clonotype was sampled from a woman in her 70s with COVID-19, enrolled during active disease. Sequenced: peripheral blood. CDR3 coding DNA: TGCAGCGTGACTAGCGGGAGCTCCTACGAGCAGTACTTC. It translates to CSVTSGSSYEQYF.